This section outlines one T cell receptor (beta chain) sequence together with its context. Its antigen is undetermined. The data were taken from a study of T cells after yellow fever vaccination. Via MiXCR, TCRdb re-called the 5' RACE reads, giving one row per CDR3 protein. Among 300,000 or so distinct CDR3 sequences listed, 13% were seen once. Findings and limits, study-wide: Faster peaking, at day 5 versus 15, marked a secondary response that was weaker. FACS-sorted repertoires could harbor abundant contaminating bulk-population clonotypes. Primary-vaccination clones mostly resurfaced post-booster (approximately 96% CD4, roughly 90% CD8).

CDR3 length: 18 amino acids. Germline assignment: CDR1 SGHRS and CDR2 YFSETQ. The trim removed 0 bases at V and 11 bases at J, leaving 21 bases unmatched. Material: CD4+ T cells sorted from PBMCs, obtained 45 days after the yellow fever booster vaccination. This receptor was identified in a man aged 30 to 45 who received the YFV17D yellow fever vaccine. V is TRBV5-1 and J is TRBJ2-3, with TRBD2 matching over 7 bases. This chain's CDR3 is CASSLEDVTGLSPYRQYF. The CDR3 DNA reads TGCGCCAGCAGCTTGGAGGACGTCACGGGACTATCCCCCTATCGGCAGTATTTT. Full variable domain (remainder filled in from reference TRBV5-1 and TRBJ2-3): KAGVTQTPRYLIKTRGQQVTLSCSPISGHRSVSWYQQTPGQGLQFLFEYFSETQRNKGNFPGRFSGRQFSNSRSEMNVSTLELGDSALYLCASSLEDVTGLSPYRQYFGPGTRLTVL.